The 31 T cell receptor beta chains below come from one sample, sequenced in a study of blood T cell repertoires in COVID-19. This table comes from immunoSEQ multiplex PCR, and its TCRdb copy is limited to in-frame clones, with some not included. This sample has about 300,000 clones; about nine tenths occur once, and the top ten carry roughly 6.1%. Sequencing was carried out using peripheral blood. The receptors here all came from a woman between 45 and 65 years old with COVID-19, enrolled during active disease.

The chain is built from TRBV6-5 and TRBJ2-7, with D perhaps TRBD2 (5 bases). CDR1 is MNHEY and CDR2 is SVGAGI in the germline V gene. Trimming took 5 bases from V and 3 from J, leaving 14 bases between them. This CDR3 has 14 amino acids. DNA of the CDR3: TGTGCCAGCAGTCGAGGGCAGTTGAGCTACGAGCAGTACTTC. It is translated as CASSRGQLSYEQYF.

This clone was detected once. This chain links TRBV19 with TRBJ2-1, with TRBD1 matching 7 bases. The CDR3 has 14 amino acids. Trimming cost V 3 bases and J 4 bases; bases outside gene matches: 3. The germline V gene encodes CDR1 LNHDA and CDR2 SQIVND (reference sequence). This CDR3 reads CASSIRDSYNEQFF. The CDR3 coding sequence is TGTGCCAGTAGTATCCGGGACAGTTACAATGAGCAGTTCTTC.

This clone was found once. The rearrangement uses TRBV2 and TRBJ2-2; TRBD1 matches at 7 bases. Per the germline V gene, CDR1 is SNHLY and CDR2 is FYNNEI. V dropped 2 bases and J dropped 1; count of bases not matched to a gene: 4. CDR3 length: 16 amino acids. The CDR3 nucleotides are TGTGCCAGCAGTGAATTTTGGACAGGGAACACCGGGGAGCTGTTTTTT. It codes for CASSEFWTGNTGELFF.

The chain carries TRBV10-3 and TRBJ2-3, with 10 bases lining up with TRBD1. V shed 9 bases, J shed 6 bases, and the junction held 6 bases outside the gene matches. CDR3 length: 13 amino acids. Germline V gene data show CDR1 as ENHRY and CDR2 as SYGVKD. Written as DNA, the CDR3 is TGTGCCATTCGACAGGGGGCAACGGATACGCAGTATTTT. Protein sequence: CAIRQGATDTQYF.

In this sample, this clone turned up once. The V and J genes are TRBV5-1 and TRBJ2-2; D possibly corresponds to TRBD1 (6 bases). The CDR3 extends over 14 amino acids. CDR1 SGHRS and CDR2 YFSETQ come from the germline V gene. Trimming removed 5 bases from V and 3 bases from J, with 11 bases in between. DNA of the CDR3: TGCGCCAGCAGTCGTTCAGGGGACACCGGGGAGCTGTTTTTT. Protein sequence: CASSRSGDTGELFF.

The sample holds one count of this clone. The chain links TRBV5-4 to TRBJ2-5, with D perhaps TRBD1 (6 bases). V was pared by 2 bases and J by 3 bases, with 8 bases between. The CDR3 has 13 residues. Germline CDR1 reads SGHNT; CDR2 reads YYREEE (reference sequence). The CDR3 is CASSFHREETQYF. The CDR3 bases are TGTGCCAGCAGCTTCCACAGGGAAGAGACCCAGTACTTC.

This CDR3 reads CASSADRQETQYF. The CDR3 DNA follows: TGCGCCAGCAGCGCGGACAGGCAAGAGACCCAGTACTTC. This sequence joins TRBV5-1 and TRBJ2-5; 7 bases align to TRBD1. The germline V gene encodes CDR1 SGHRS and CDR2 YFSETQ. J lost 2 bases, V lost 4 bases, and 2 bases had no gene match. The CDR3 runs to 13 residues.

The chain has TRBV25-1 and TRBJ2-3; D is possibly TRBD1 (5 bases). The germline gives CDR1 MGHDK, CDR2 SYGVNS. V was shortened by 2 bases and J by 4 bases, with 10 bases between the two germline ends. The CDR3 extends over 14 amino acids. This CDR3 reads CASSEQGLADTQYF. The CDR3 DNA follows: TGTGCCAGCAGTGAACAGGGTTTAGCAGATACGCAGTATTTT.

This rearrangement joins TRBV6-5 to TRBJ1-1; TRBD1 might be the D (6 bases). This CDR3 region has 15 residues. Germline CDR1 is MNHEY and CDR2 is SVGAGI. V was pared by 1 base and J by 0 bases, with 9 bases between. Here the CDR3 DNA reads TGTGCCAGCAGTTACTATGGACAGATGAACACTGAAGCTTTCTTT. As protein: CASSYYGQMNTEAFF.

This chain connects TRBV6-6 to TRBJ1-4, with 7 bases lining up with TRBD1. CDR1 and CDR2 (germline): MNHNY, SVGAGI (reference sequence). J was trimmed by 8 bases and V by 7 bases; bases with no gene match: 10. The CDR3 is 14 residues long. CDR3 sequence: CASKSTGYREKLFF. For the CDR3, the DNA is TGTGCCAGCAAGTCGACAGGGTACAGGGAAAAACTGTTTTTT.

The J gene is TRBJ2-7, the V gene TRBV19, with D possibly TRBD1 on 8 matching bases. The CDR3 sequence is 16 residues long. The V and J ends lost 6 bases and 1 base respectively, with 19 bases between them. Germline V CDR1 and CDR2: LNHDA, SQIVND (reference sequence). CDR3 in amino acids: CASSTLSGTGSYEQYF. CDR3 DNA sequence: TGTGCCAGTAGCACCTTGAGCGGGACAGGTTCCTACGAGCAGTACTTC. Looking up the rest from reference TRBV19 and TRBJ2-7 gives the full variable domain: DGGITQSPKYLFRKEGQNVTLSCEQNLNHDAMYWYRQDPGQGLRLIYYSQIVNDFQKGDIAEGYSVSREKKESFPLTVTSAQKNPTAFYLCASSTLSGTGSYEQYFGPGTRLTVT.

This clone has only one observation. The chain joins TRBV5-1 to TRBJ2-2; the match to TRBD2 covers 11 bases. Germline CDR1 is SGHRS and CDR2 is YFSETQ. CDR3 length: 16 amino acids. Trimming cost V 0 bases and J 10 bases; bases outside gene matches: 8. The CDR3 is CASSLAVTSGTEELFF. CDR3 nucleotide sequence: TGCGCCAGCAGCTTGGCCGTGACTAGCGGGACGGAGGAGCTGTTTTTT.

V is TRBV4-1 and J is TRBJ2-1; 10 nucleotides line up with TRBD2. The CDR3 loop spans 15 amino acids. CDR1 and CDR2 (germline): MGHRA, YSYEKL. J lost 7 bases, V lost 2 bases, and 5 bases had no gene match. For the CDR3, the DNA is TGCGCCAGCAGCCAACCTAGCGGGAGTCTAAATGAGCAGTTCTTC. The encoded protein is CASSQPSGSLNEQFF.

The rearrangement uses TRBV5-6 and TRBJ2-2; the match to TRBD1 covers 9 bases. The CDR3 totals 16 residues. V shed 3 bases, J shed 0 bases, and the junction held 3 bases outside the gene matches. Germline loops: CDR1 SGHDT, CDR2 YYEEEE. For the CDR3, the DNA is TGTGCCAGCAGCTCCCGGACAGGGGCGAACACCGGGGAGCTGTTTTTT. Encoded protein: CASSSRTGANTGELFF.

The rearrangement uses TRBV12-5 and TRBJ1-6; 8 nucleotides line up with TRBD1. The CDR3 contains 16 residues. In germline, CDR1 is LGHNT, CDR2 FRNRAP. After removal of 2 bases from V and 7 bases from J, the junction contained 7 bases not matched to a gene. CDR3 in amino acids: CASGLIRQGPNSPLHF. The CDR3 nucleotides read TGTGCTAGTGGTTTGATCCGACAGGGGCCCAATTCACCCCTCCACTTT.

The V gene is TRBV24-1, the J gene TRBJ2-1; 8 bases match TRBD2. V lost 5 bases and J lost 8; bases outside the gene matches: 7. The CDR3 spans 14 residues. CDR1 KGHDR and CDR2 SFDVKD come from the germline V gene. CDR3 protein: CATSGGTRVDEQFF. The CDR3 bases are TGTGCCACCAGTGGAGGGACTAGAGTCGATGAGCAGTTCTTC.

J is TRBJ2-1 and V is TRBV4-2; 8 nucleotides line up with TRBD2. Germline assignment: CDR1 LGHNA and CDR2 YNFKEQ. This CDR3 is 15 amino acids long. V trimming: 4 bases; J trimming: 0 bases; junction bases outside the gene matches: 2. The CDR3 DNA reads as TGTGCCAGCAGCCGTAGCGGGAACTCCTACAATGAGCAGTTCTTC. Its translation: CASSRSGNSYNEQFF.

This clone turned up a few times. The chain uses TRBV11-3 and TRBJ2-7, with a weak D call TRBD1 (7 bases). The CDR3 consists of 16 residues. Trimming left V 5 bases short and J 0 bases short, with 17 bases between. Germline CDR1 SGHNT, CDR2 YENEEA. CDR3 region: CASSPRGDSSSYEQYF. The CDR3 region has the DNA TGTGCCAGCAGCCCCAGGGGGGACAGCAGCTCCTACGAGCAGTACTTC. The full variable domain, with the rest looked up from reference TRBV11-3 and TRBJ2-7, is EAGVVQSPRYKIIEKKQPVAFWCNPISGHNTLYWYLQNLGQGPELLIRYENEEAVDDSQLPKDRFSAERLKGVDSTLKIQPAELGDSAVYLCASSPRGDSSSYEQYFGPGTRLTVT.

The V gene is TRBV5-1, the J gene TRBJ1-2; 8 bases are shared with TRBD1. CDR3 length: 15 amino acids. CDR1 and CDR2 (germline): SGHRS, YFSETQ. With 4 bases clipped from V and 4 bases from J, the junction kept 9 bases outside the gene matches. In DNA form, the CDR3 reads TGCGCCAGCAGCAACCGGACAGGGATACTCTATGGCTACACCTTC. Translated, it gives CASSNRTGILYGYTF.

The chain uses TRBV7-2 and TRBJ2-7; 8 bases are shared with TRBD1. The CDR3 consists of 14 residues. Unmatched junction bases numbered 6, after V lost 5 bases and J lost 3 bases. Germline V gene data show CDR1 as SGHTA and CDR2 as FQGNSA. CDR3 nucleotides: TGTGCCAGCAGCCACAAGACAGGGGTCTACGAGCAGTACTTC. This codes for CASSHKTGVYEQYF.

This chain uses TRBV27 with TRBJ2-1; 10 bases agree with TRBD1. Trimming at V came to 10 bases and at J to 1 base, leaving 7 bases not matched to a gene. The CDR3 has 15 residues. Per the germline V gene, CDR1 is MNHEY and CDR2 is SMNVEV (reference sequence). CDR3 residues: CATRQGALSYNEQFF. CDR3 nucleotide sequence: TGTGCCACCAGACAGGGGGCCCTATCCTACAATGAGCAGTTCTTC.

The chain couples TRBV11-3 to TRBJ2-4; a possible D gene is TRBD1 (7 bases). Germline-derived CDR1 and CDR2 are SGHNT and YENEEA. CDR3 length equals 14 residues. V lost 6 bases and J 6 bases, leaving 15 bases between the germline ends. CDR3 coding DNA: TGTGCCAGCAGGCCAGGGGGGTCCGGAAACATTCAGTACTTC. This translates into CASRPGGSGNIQYF. The full variable domain, rest sourced from reference TRBV11-3 and TRBJ2-4, is EAGVVQSPRYKIIEKKQPVAFWCNPISGHNTLYWYLQNLGQGPELLIRYENEEAVDDSQLPKDRFSAERLKGVDSTLKIQPAELGDSAVYLCASRPGGSGNIQYFGAGTRLSVL.

This clone appeared a few times. The V and J genes are TRBV10-2 and TRBJ2-7, with TRBD2 matching 8 bases. J was trimmed by 6 bases and V by 8 bases; bases with no gene match: 15. This CDR3 contains 15 residues. Germline loops: CDR1 WSHSY, CDR2 SAAADI. This CDR3 is CASAPRGGSGSEQYF. The CDR3 DNA follows: TGCGCCAGCGCGCCTCGGGGCGGGAGCGGGAGCGAGCAGTACTTC.

This clone showed up just a few times. The rearrangement links TRBV6-1 to TRBJ1-5; D unresolved. Germline values: CDR1 MNHNS, CDR2 SASEGT. CDR3 length: 14 amino acids. V was clipped by 1 base and J by 7 bases, with 11 bases between them. CDR3 region: CASSEGSELQPQHF. The DNA of the CDR3 is TGTGCCAGCAGTGAAGGGTCAGAATTACAGCCCCAGCATTTT.

The chain combines TRBV10-2 with TRBJ1-5; the match to TRBD1 covers 11 bases. V trimming: 1 base; J trimming: 7 bases; junction bases outside the gene matches: 6. The CDR3 spans 16 residues. Per the germline V gene, CDR1 is WSHSY and CDR2 is SAAADI. The CDR3 spells CASSEFRTGGGQPQHF. CDR3 coding DNA: TGCGCCAGCAGTGAGTTTCGGACAGGGGGCGGGCAGCCCCAGCATTTT.

In its sample, this clone was seen once. The chain couples TRBV6-5 to TRBJ1-6; D uncertain. The ends were cut back, 2 bases at V and 7 bases at J, with 12 bases in the middle. This CDR3 is 15 amino acids long. CDR1 MNHEY and CDR2 SVGAGI come from the germline V gene. CDR3 residues: CASSYQLTANSPLHF. For the CDR3, the DNA is TGTGCCAGCAGTTACCAACTCACCGCGAATTCACCCCTCCACTTT.

The rearrangement uses TRBV5-5 and TRBJ2-7; 14 bases are shared with TRBD2. The CDR3 covers 14 residues. Germline lookup yields CDR1 SGHKS and CDR2 YYEKEE (reference sequence). The trim removed 3 bases at V and 11 bases at J, leaving 7 bases unmatched. The DNA for the CDR3 is TGTGCCAGCAGCTCCCCCGGGACTAGCGGGAGTGAGTACTTC. Protein product: CASSSPGTSGSEYF.

This clone was seen just once. This sequence joins TRBV21-1 and TRBJ1-6; TRBD1, the table's D call, lacks a check against the DNA. TRBV21-1 is shown as a pseudogene. The CDR3 totals 17 residues. This CDR3 is CASRYRDRDALNSPLHF. The CDR3 bases are TGTGCCAGCCGCTATCGGGACAGGGACGCACTGAATTCACCCCTCCACTTT.

The rearrangement joins TRBV14 to TRBJ2-1; tentatively, D is TRBD2 (6 bases). The V gene's germline CDR1 is SGHDN and CDR2 FVKESK. The CDR3 runs 12 residues. V was trimmed by 4 bases and J by 9 bases, leaving 10 bases between them. CDR3 sequence: CASSPPGGEQFF. CDR3 DNA sequence: TGTGCCAGCAGCCCCCCCGGGGGTGAGCAGTTCTTC.

The chain is built from TRBV6-4 and TRBJ2-6; 7 nucleotides match TRBD2. The V gene end was trimmed by 2 bases and the J gene end by 3 bases; junction bases not matched to a gene: 4. The V gene's germline CDR1 is MRHNA and CDR2 SNTAGT. There are 16 residues in the CDR3. This CDR3 reads CASSDGGGVGANVLTF. CDR3 nucleotides: TGTGCCAGCAGTGACGGTGGGGGGGTTGGGGCCAACGTCCTGACTTTC.

V and J are TRBV27 and TRBJ1-2; the D is unclear. The CDR3 has 13 amino acids. Germline CDR1 reads MNHEY; CDR2 reads SMNVEV (reference sequence). The V end lost 5 bases, the J end lost 4 bases, and 11 bases lay between the germline ends. Here the CDR3 reads CASSPGLGYGYTF. CDR3 nucleotide sequence: TGTGCCAGCAGTCCCGGGTTGGGCTATGGCTACACCTTC.